The clone carrying this T cell receptor beta chain was counted ten times or more. The data derive from a study of T cells after yellow fever vaccination. TCRdb reprocessed the 5' RACE reads with MiXCR, giving one entry per CDR3 protein. Among about 69,000 distinct CDR3 sequences listed, 5% to 6.5% were seen once. The origin of this receptor is a man in his late teens or twenties who received the YFV17D yellow fever vaccine. The material was CD4+ T cells sorted from PBMCs, obtained approximately 16 days after the first yellow fever vaccination.

The CDR3 loop is CASSLTIGGRETQYF. For the CDR3, the DNA is TGTGCCAGCAGCTTAACGATAGGCGGGCGCGAGACCCAGTACTTC. The chain combines TRBV7-2 with TRBJ2-5; TRBD2 might be the D (5 bases). CDR3 length equals 15 residues. Trimming removed 2 bases at V and 5 bases at J, with 15 bases between. Germline V gives CDR1 SGHTA, CDR2 FQGNSA.